The 16 T cell receptor beta chains in this list originate from one sample, sequenced in a study of response to subunit inactivated influenza vaccine. MiXCR, applied by TCRdb to the RT-PCR reads, yields one record per CDR3 protein. The sample holds some 600,000 distinct CDR3 sequences; 14% are singletons and the top ten take 7.5% to 9%. The sequenced sample was PBMCs from blood, obtained approximately 15 days before vaccination. Receptor source: a man aged 50 to 60 who received an inactivated influenza vaccine.

The chain combines TRBV6-2 or TRBV6-3 with TRBJ2-7, with 7 bases that match TRBD1. Trimming removed 6 bases from V and 2 bases from J; junction bases left unmatched: 13. Per the germline V gene, CDR1 is MNHEY and CDR2 is SVGEGT. The length of the CDR3 is 16 residues. The CDR3 DNA reads as TGTGCCAGCAGGGGCGACAGGGCCTTTCTCCCCTACGAGCAGTACTTC. It encodes CASRGDRAFLPYEQYF.

At least ten counts were recorded for this clonotype. The genes are TRBV29-1 and TRBJ2-1, with a tentative D call TRBD2 (5 bases). CDR1 and CDR2 (germline): SQVTM, ANQGSEA. The V gene lost 6 bases and the J gene lost 4 bases, with 7 bases spanning the gap. The CDR3 contains 11 residues. In DNA form, the CDR3 reads TGCAGCGTCGGACTTTACAATGAGCAGTTCTTC. Residues: CSVGLYNEQFF.

The chain employs TRBV7-3 and TRBJ2-1, with 8 bases aligning to TRBD2. Per the germline V gene, CDR1 is SGHTA and CDR2 is FQGTGA. The CDR3 totals 16 residues. The junction had 9 bases not matched to a gene; V was cut back by 2 bases and J by 6 bases. This chain's CDR3 is CASSLQGTSLVNEQFF. CDR3 DNA sequence: TGTGCCAGCAGCTTACAGGGGACTAGTCTCGTCAATGAGCAGTTCTTC.

The chain employs TRBV20-1 and TRBJ2-7; tentative D call: TRBD2 (5 bases). Looked up from germline, CDR1 is DFQATT and CDR2 is SNEGSKA (reference sequence). CDR3 length: 13 amino acids. Deletions cut 4 bases from V and 1 base from J, with 11 bases between. This CDR3 is CSAMDPGSYEQYF. The CDR3 coding sequence is TGCAGTGCTATGGACCCGGGGTCCTACGAGCAGTACTTC.

This clonotype was counted many times. This rearrangement joins TRBV5-1 to TRBJ1-2; D not certain. Germline V lookup: CDR1 SGHRS, CDR2 YFSETQ. The ends were cut back, 4 bases at V and 4 bases at J, with 11 bases in the middle. The CDR3 totals 13 residues. The CDR3 region is CASSASRSYGYTF. CDR3 coding DNA: TGCGCCAGCAGCGCCAGTCGTAGCTATGGCTACACCTTC.

V gene TRBV12-3 or TRBV12-4 combines with J gene TRBJ2-5; no clear D. CDR3 length: 17 amino acids. The ends were cut back, 5 bases at V and 0 bases at J, with 19 bases in the middle. CDR3 coding DNA: TGTGCCAGCAGTCCTTATGGCGGCACACGCAACCAAGAGACCCAGTACTTC. Translating it yields CASSPYGGTRNQETQYF.

This clonotype occurred a few times. This rearrangement joins TRBV18 to TRBJ2-7, with D uncertain. The CDR3 totals 13 residues. From germline, CDR1 is KGHSH and CDR2 LQKENI. Trimming stripped 3 bases from V and 5 bases from J, with 11 bases between. The CDR3 coding sequence is TGTGCCAGCTCACCTTTGAAGACACACGAGCAGTACTTC. Translation gives CASSPLKTHEQYF. The whole variable domain, filled in from reference TRBV18 and TRBJ2-7, reads NAGVMQNPRHLVRRRGQEARLRCSPMKGHSHVYWYRQLPEEGLKFMVYLQKENIIDESGMPKERFSAEFPKEGPSILRIQQVVRGDSAAYFCASSPLKTHEQYFGPGTRLTVT.

This clonotype was recorded once. The chain carries TRBV10-3 and TRBJ2-1; no reliable D call. CDR1 is ENHRY and CDR2 is SYGVKD in the germline V gene. This CDR3 is 16 amino acids long. V lost 3 bases, J lost 0 bases, and 12 bases lay in between. The CDR3 region is CAISDHVVSSYNEQFF. The CDR3 DNA reads as TGTGCCATCAGTGACCATGTTGTAAGCTCCTACAATGAGCAGTTCTTC.

Here the CDR3 reads CASSLGTSGATDTQYF. Here the CDR3 DNA reads TGCGCCAGCAGCCTAGGGACTAGCGGTGCCACAGATACGCAGTATTTT. This chain links TRBV5-1 with TRBJ2-3; 11 nucleotides agree with TRBD2. This CDR3 spans 16 amino acids. Germline assignment: CDR1 SGHRS and CDR2 YFSETQ. The V and J ends lost 4 bases and 2 bases, in that order; junction bases with no gene match: 6.

This chain links TRBV20-1 with TRBJ1-6; possibly TRBD1 for D (6 bases). Trimming left V 3 bases short and J 9 bases short, with 9 bases between. Germline lookup yields CDR1 DFQATT and CDR2 SNEGSKA (reference sequence). The length of the CDR3 is 12 residues. The CDR3 sequence: CSARNRASPLHF. The CDR3 nucleotides read TGCAGTGCTAGGAACAGGGCTTCACCCCTCCACTTT.

This chain joins TRBV19 and TRBJ1-4, with 8 bases that match TRBD1. Losses at the gene ends were 10 bases for V and 3 bases for J; bases not matched to a gene: 4. Germline lookup yields CDR1 LNHDA and CDR2 SQIVND (reference sequence). CDR3 length: 13 amino acids. The chain's CDR3 is CAIRTGSNEKLFF. CDR3 sequence (DNA): TGTGCCATCCGGACAGGGTCTAATGAAAAACTGTTTTTT.

This chain connects TRBV5-1 to TRBJ2-1; 7 bases align to TRBD1. The CDR3 totals 14 residues. J lost 3 bases, V lost 4 bases, and 4 bases had no gene match. Germline V CDR1 and CDR2: SGHRS, YFSETQ. The CDR3 nucleotides are TGCGCCAGCAGCGAGGGACAGAACTACAATGAGCAGTTCTTC. It yields the protein CASSEGQNYNEQFF.

This clonotype was seen a handful of times. The gene calls are TRBV30 and TRBJ2-2, with D perhaps TRBD1 or TRBD2 (5 bases each). Trimming pared 0 bases from V and 6 bases from J, leaving 8 bases between. The germline CDR1 and CDR2 sequences are GTSNPN and SVGIG (reference sequence). The CDR3 spans 13 residues. The CDR3 protein is CAWSVGDPGELFF. The CDR3 nucleotides read TGTGCCTGGAGTGTAGGGGACCCCGGGGAGCTGTTTTTT.

This clonotype has a handful of counts. The chain is built from TRBV3-1 and TRBJ1-6; D remains ambiguous. Germline CDR1 reads LGHDT; CDR2 reads YNNKEL (reference sequence). The CDR3 loop spans 17 amino acids. V lost 0 bases and J 3 bases, leaving 12 bases between the germline ends. CDR3 nucleotide sequence: TGTGCCAGCAGCCAAGAACGGCGGGTTGTCTATAATTCACCCCTCCACTTT. Translated, it gives CASSQERRVVYNSPLHF.

This chain links TRBV27 with TRBJ1-1; 8 nucleotides line up with TRBD1. This CDR3 contains 13 residues. The germline CDR1 and CDR2 sequences are MNHEY and SMNVEV (reference sequence). V dropped 5 bases and J dropped 5; count of bases not matched to a gene: 4. The CDR3 region is CASSEQGATEAFF. The CDR3 nucleotides are TGTGCCAGCAGTGAGCAGGGGGCGACTGAAGCTTTCTTT.

This clonotype was recorded a few times. The CDR3 is CASSPIAVPSYNEQFF. The CDR3 nucleotides read TGTGCCAGCAGCCCCATAGCGGTGCCCTCCTACAATGAGCAGTTCTTC. The rearrangement links TRBV7-3 to TRBJ2-1; a weak D match, TRBD2 (6 bases). This CDR3 contains 16 residues. Germline-derived CDR1 and CDR2 are SGHTA and FQGTGA. V lost 5 bases and J 0 bases, leaving 14 bases between the germline ends.